Below are 5 T cell receptor beta chains sequenced from a single sample in a study of CD8+ T cells in alopecia areata listed by TCRdb under 2018. Library prep was done by the immunoSEQ multiplex PCR assay. RNA was extracted from all samples and reverse transcribed into cDNA as template for TCR sequencing. The clones in this table, taken by TCRdb from immuneACCESS, are in-frame only. Not every clone is retained; where verified, under half of the shortfall comes from an unresolved V gene, and the cause of the rest is unknown. Present in this sample are fewer than 110,000 clones, approximately 90% of which were seen just once. 8.5% to 14% of the sample lies in the top ten. The label giving this sample's treatment or condition can be read as: oral pan-JAK inhibitor, 5-10 mg twice daily. The material was CD8+ T cells sorted from blood, obtained at approximately week 30, from a patient treated with tofacitinib. The receptors were gathered from a human donor with alopecia areata.

The chain joins TRBV2 to TRBJ2-5; 9 bases fit TRBD2. Unmatched junction bases numbered 13, after V lost 7 bases and J lost 1 base. The CDR3 spans 17 residues. The germline gives CDR1 SNHLY, CDR2 FYNNEI. CDR3 nucleotide sequence: TGTGCCAGCACACCTAGGCTAGCGGGATTGTTCCAAGAGACCCAGTACTTC. Translation: CASTPRLAGLFQETQYF.

V is TRBV29-1 and J is TRBJ2-1; the match to TRBD2 covers 10 bases. The germline V gene has CDR1 SQVTM and CDR2 ANQGSEA. Losses at the gene ends were 7 bases for V and 3 bases for J; bases not matched to a gene: 15. The CDR3 has 17 residues. The CDR3 DNA reads as TGCAGCGCCGAAGGGGGGGGCGGACTAGCGGACTACAATGAGCAGTTCTTC. Translating gives CSAEGGGGLADYNEQFF.

This chain links TRBV20-1 with TRBJ2-1, with TRBD1 as a possible D gene (5 bases). Trimming took 7 bases from V and 10 from J, leaving 14 bases between them. Germline lookup yields CDR1 DFQATT and CDR2 SNEGSKA (reference sequence). This CDR3 region has 11 residues. Written as DNA, the CDR3 is TGCAGTGGACCCTTTGGACACGAGCAGTTCTTC. Translated, it gives CSGPFGHEQFF.

This rearrangement joins TRBV9 to TRBJ2-7; D possibly corresponds to TRBD1 (5 bases). The CDR3 runs 15 residues. Per germline, CDR1 SGDLS and CDR2 YYNGEE. V was clipped by 0 bases and J by 0 bases, with 10 bases between them. CDR3 sequence reads: CASSVGSDSSYEQYF. CDR3 nucleotide sequence: TGTGCCAGCAGCGTAGGTTCAGACAGCTCCTACGAGCAGTACTTC. Looking up the rest from reference TRBV9 and TRBJ2-7 gives the full variable domain: DSGVTQTPKHLITATGQRVTLRCSPRSGDLSVYWYQQSLDQGLQFLIQYYNGEERAKGNILERFSAQQFPDLHSELNLSSLELGDSALYFCASSVGSDSSYEQYFGPGTRLTVT.

The chain recombines TRBV7-3 with TRBJ2-2; D gene unclear. With 5 bases removed from V and 9 bases from J, the gap between germline ends came to 10 bases. This CDR3 is built from 12 residues. Looked up from germline, CDR1 is SGHTA and CDR2 is FQGTGA. CDR3 sequence reads: CASSGGSRELFF. The CDR3 DNA sequence: TGTGCCAGCAGCGGCGGTAGCCGGGAGCTGTTTTTT. Filled out from reference TRBV7-3 and TRBJ2-2, the complete variable domain reads GAGVSQTPSNKVTEKGKYVELRCDPISGHTALYWYRQSLGQGPEFLIYFQGTGAADDSGLPNDRFFAVRPEGSVSTLKIQRTERGDSAVYLCASSGGSRELFFGEGSRLTVL.